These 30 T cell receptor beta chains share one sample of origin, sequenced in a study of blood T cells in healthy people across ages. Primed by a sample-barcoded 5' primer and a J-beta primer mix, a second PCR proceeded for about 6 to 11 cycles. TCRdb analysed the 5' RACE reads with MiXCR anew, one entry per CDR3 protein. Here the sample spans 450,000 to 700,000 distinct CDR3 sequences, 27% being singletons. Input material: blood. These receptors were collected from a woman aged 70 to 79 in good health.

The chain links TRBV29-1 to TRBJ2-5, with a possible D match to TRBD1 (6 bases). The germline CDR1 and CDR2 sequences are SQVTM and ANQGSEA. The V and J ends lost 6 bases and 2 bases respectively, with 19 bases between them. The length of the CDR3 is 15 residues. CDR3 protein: CSVFANREGQETQYF. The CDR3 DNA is TGCAGCGTCTTTGCTAACAGGGAAGGGCAAGAGACCCAGTACTTC.

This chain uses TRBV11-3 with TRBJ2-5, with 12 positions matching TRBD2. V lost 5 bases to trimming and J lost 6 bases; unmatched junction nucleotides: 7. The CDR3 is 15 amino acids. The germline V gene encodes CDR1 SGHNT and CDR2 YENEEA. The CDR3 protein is CASSPSLAGGKTQYF. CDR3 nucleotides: TGTGCCAGCAGCCCCTCACTAGCGGGGGGAAAGACCCAGTACTTC. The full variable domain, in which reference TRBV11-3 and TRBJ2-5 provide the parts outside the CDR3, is EAGVVQSPRYKIIEKKQPVAFWCNPISGHNTLYWYLQNLGQGPELLIRYENEEAVDDSQLPKDRFSAERLKGVDSTLKIQPAELGDSAVYLCASSPSLAGGKTQYFGPGTRLLVL.

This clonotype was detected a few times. Written as DNA, the CDR3 is TGCGCCAGCAGCTTGGGGGAAGCGCTGGAGACCCAGTACTTC. It codes for CASSLGEALETQYF. The gene calls are TRBV5-1 and TRBJ2-5; no definite D call. Trimming shortened V by 0 bases and J by 5 bases, and 11 bases separated the two germline ends. This CDR3 region has 14 residues. The germline CDR1 and CDR2 sequences are SGHRS and YFSETQ.

The CDR3 DNA is TGCGCCAGCAGCCAATTGGGCTACGAGCAGTACTTC. Protein: CASSQLGYEQYF. This chain uses TRBV4-1 with TRBJ2-7, with D hard to call. This CDR3 region has 12 residues. V was shortened by 2 bases and J by 3 bases, with 5 bases between the two germline ends. The germline CDR1 and CDR2 sequences are MGHRA and YSYEKL.

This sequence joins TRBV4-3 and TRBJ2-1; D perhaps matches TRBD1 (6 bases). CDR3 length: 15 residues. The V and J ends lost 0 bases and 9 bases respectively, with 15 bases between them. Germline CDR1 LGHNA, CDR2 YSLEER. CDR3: CASSQEIPTGFEQFF. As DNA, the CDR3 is TGCGCCAGCAGCCAAGAGATTCCGACAGGATTTGAGCAGTTCTTC.

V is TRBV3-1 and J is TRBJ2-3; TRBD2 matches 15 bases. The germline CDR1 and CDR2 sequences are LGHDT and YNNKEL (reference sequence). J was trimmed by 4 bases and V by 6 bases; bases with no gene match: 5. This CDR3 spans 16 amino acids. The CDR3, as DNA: TGTGCCAGCAGACCCTGGACTAGCGGGGGGGCAGATACGCAGTATTTT. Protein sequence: CASRPWTSGGADTQYF.

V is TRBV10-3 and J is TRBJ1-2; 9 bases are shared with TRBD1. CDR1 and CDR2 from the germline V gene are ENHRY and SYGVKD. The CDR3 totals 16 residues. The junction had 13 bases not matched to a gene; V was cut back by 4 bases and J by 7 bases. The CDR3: CAISGRGTGRSGGYTF. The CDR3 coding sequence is TGTGCCATCAGTGGCCGTGGGACAGGGCGGAGCGGTGGCTACACCTTC.

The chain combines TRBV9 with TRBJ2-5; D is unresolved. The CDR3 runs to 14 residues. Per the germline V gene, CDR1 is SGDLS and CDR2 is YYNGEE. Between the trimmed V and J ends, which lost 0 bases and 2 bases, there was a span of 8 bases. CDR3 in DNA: TGTGCCAGCAGCGTAGGAGGTAGTCAAGAGACCCAGTACTTC. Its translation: CASSVGGSQETQYF.

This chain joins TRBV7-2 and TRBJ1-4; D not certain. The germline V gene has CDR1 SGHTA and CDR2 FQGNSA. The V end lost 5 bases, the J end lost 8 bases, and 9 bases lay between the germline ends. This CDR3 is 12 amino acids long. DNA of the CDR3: TGTGCCAGCAGCCAGAGTGGGGAAAAACTGTTTTTT. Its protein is CASSQSGEKLFF.

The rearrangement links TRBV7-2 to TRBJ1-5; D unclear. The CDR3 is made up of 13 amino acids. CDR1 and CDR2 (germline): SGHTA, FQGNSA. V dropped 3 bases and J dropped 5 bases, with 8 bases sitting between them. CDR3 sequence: CASSLATHQPQHF. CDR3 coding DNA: TGTGCCAGCAGCTTGGCCACCCATCAGCCCCAGCATTTT.

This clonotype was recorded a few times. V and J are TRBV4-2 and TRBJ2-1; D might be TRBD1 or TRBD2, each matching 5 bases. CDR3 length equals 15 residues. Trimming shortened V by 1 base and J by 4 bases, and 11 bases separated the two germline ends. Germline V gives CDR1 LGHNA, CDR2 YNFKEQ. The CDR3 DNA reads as TGTGCCAGCAGCCAAGGGGGGTGGGTATACAATGAGCAGTTCTTC. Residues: CASSQGGWVYNEQFF.

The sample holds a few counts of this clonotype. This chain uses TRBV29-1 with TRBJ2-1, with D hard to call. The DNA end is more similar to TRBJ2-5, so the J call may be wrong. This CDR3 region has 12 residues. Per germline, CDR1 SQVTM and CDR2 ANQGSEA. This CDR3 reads CSVSASEETQYF. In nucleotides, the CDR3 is TGCAGCGTTTCCGCCAGCGAAGAGACCCAGTACTTC.

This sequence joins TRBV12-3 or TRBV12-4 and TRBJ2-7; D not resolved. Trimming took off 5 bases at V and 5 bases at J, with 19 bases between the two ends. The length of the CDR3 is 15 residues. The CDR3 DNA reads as TGTGCCAGCAGTCAGGCCCTCATAACCCCCCACGAGCAGTACTTC. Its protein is CASSQALITPHEQYF.

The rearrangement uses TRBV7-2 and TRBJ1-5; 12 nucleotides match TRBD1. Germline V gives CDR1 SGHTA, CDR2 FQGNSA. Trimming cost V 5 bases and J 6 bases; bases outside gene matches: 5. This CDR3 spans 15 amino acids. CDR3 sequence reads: CASSTGQGAGQPQHF. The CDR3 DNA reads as TGTGCCAGCAGCACGGGACAGGGGGCAGGTCAGCCCCAGCATTTT.

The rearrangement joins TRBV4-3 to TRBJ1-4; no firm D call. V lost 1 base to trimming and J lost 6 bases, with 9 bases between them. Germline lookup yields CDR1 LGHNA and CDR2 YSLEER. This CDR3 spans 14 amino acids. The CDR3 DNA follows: TGCGCCAGCAGCCAAGCTGTCTCCTATGAAAAACTGTTTTTT. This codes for CASSQAVSYEKLFF.

The CDR3 spells CASSRTTPTSSYNEQFF. In nucleotides, the CDR3 is TGTGCCAGCAGCAGGACAACCCCAACTAGCTCCTACAATGAGCAGTTCTTC. J is TRBJ2-1 and V is TRBV7-9; D could derive from TRBD1 or TRBD2 (5 bases each). V was clipped by 5 bases and J by 0 bases, with 17 bases between them. This CDR3 comprises 17 residues. Germline V gene data show CDR1 as SEHNR and CDR2 as FQNEAQ (reference sequence).

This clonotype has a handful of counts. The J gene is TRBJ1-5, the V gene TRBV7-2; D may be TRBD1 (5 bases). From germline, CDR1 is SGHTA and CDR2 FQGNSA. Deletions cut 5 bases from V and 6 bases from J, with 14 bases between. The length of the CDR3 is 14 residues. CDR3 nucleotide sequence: TGTGCCAGCAGCCCGGCGGGGCGAAGTCAGCCCCAGCATTTT. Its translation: CASSPAGRSQPQHF.

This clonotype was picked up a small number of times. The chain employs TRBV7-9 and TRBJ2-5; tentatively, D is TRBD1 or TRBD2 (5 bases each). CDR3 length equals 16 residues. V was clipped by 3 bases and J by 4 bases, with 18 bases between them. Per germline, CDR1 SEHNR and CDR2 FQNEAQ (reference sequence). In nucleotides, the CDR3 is TGTGCCAGCAGCTTTTACCGCCGATTTGGGGGAGAGACCCAGTACTTC. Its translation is CASSFYRRFGGETQYF.

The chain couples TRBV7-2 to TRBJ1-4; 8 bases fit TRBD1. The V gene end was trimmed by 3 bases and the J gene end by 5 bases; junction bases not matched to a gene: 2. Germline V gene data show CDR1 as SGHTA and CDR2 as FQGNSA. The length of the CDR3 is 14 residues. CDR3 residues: CASSFRGLNEKLFF. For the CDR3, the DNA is TGTGCCAGCAGCTTCAGGGGGCTGAATGAAAAACTGTTTTTT.

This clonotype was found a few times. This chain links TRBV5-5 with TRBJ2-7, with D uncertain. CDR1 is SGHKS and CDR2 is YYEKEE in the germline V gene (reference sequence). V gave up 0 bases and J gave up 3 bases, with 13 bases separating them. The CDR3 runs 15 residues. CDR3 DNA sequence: TGTGCCAGCAGCTTGGCCCCCACTGACTTCTACGAGCAGTACTTC. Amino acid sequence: CASSLAPTDFYEQYF.

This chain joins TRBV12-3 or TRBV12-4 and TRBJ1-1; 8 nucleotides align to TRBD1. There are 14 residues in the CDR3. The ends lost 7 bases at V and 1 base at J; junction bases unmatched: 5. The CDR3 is CASTSGTGNTEAFF. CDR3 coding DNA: TGTGCCAGCACCTCAGGGACAGGGAACACTGAAGCTTTCTTT.

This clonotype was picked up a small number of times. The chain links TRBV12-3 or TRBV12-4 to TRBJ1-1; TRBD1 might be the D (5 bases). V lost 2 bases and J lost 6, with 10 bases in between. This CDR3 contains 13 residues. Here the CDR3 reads CASSLNRFSEAFF. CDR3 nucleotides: TGTGCCAGCAGTTTAAACAGGTTCTCTGAAGCTTTCTTT.

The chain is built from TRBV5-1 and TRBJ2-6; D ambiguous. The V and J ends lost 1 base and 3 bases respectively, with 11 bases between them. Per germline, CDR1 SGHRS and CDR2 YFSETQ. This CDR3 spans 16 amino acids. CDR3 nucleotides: TGCGCCAGCAGCTTGATCTGGAACAGTGGGGCCAACGTCCTGACTTTC. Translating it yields CASSLIWNSGANVLTF.

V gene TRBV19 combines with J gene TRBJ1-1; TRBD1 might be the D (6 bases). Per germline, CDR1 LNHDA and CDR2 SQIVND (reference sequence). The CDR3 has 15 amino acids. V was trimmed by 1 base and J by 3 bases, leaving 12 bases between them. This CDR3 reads CASSIGTAHYTEAFF. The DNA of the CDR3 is TGTGCCAGTAGTATAGGGACAGCCCATTACACTGAAGCTTTCTTT.

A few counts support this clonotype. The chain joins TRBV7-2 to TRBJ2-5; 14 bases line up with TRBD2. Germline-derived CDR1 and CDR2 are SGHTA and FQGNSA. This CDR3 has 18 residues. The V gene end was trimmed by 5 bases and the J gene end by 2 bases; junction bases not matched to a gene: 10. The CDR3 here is CASSPRLAGGPGQETQYF. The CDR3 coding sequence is TGTGCCAGCAGCCCACGACTAGCGGGGGGGCCGGGACAAGAGACCCAGTACTTC.

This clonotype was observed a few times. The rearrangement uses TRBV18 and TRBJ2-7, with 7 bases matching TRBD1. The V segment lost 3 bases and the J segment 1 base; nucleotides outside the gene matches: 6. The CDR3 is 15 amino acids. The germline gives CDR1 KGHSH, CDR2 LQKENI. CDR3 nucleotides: TGTGCCAGCTCACCCAACCCGGACAGGTCCTACGAGCAGTACTTC. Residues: CASSPNPDRSYEQYF. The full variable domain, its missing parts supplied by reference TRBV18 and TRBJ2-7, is NAGVMQNPRHLVRRRGQEARLRCSPMKGHSHVYWYRQLPEEGLKFMVYLQKENIIDESGMPKERFSAEFPKEGPSILRIQQVVRGDSAAYFCASSPNPDRSYEQYFGPGTRLTVT.

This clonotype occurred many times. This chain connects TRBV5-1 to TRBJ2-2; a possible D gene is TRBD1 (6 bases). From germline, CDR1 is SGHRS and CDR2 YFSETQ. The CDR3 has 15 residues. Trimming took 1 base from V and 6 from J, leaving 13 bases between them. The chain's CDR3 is CASSLQGSGPGELFF. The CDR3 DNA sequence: TGCGCCAGCAGCTTGCAGGGGTCCGGGCCCGGGGAGCTGTTTTTT.

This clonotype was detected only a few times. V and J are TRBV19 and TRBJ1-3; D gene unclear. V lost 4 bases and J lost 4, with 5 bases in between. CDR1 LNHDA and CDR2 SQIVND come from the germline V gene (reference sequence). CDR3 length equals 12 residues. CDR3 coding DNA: TGTGCCAGTAGTAGCAGGGGAAACACCATATATTTT. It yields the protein CASSSRGNTIYF.

CDR3 residues: CASSHRDYSYEQYF. The CDR3, as DNA: TGCGCCAGCAGCCACCGGGACTATTCCTACGAGCAGTACTTC. V and J are TRBV4-1 and TRBJ2-1; 7 bases map to TRBD2. The J call is in doubt because the DNA end fits TRBJ2-7 better. The CDR3 has 14 residues. The germline V gene encodes CDR1 MGHRA and CDR2 YSYEKL.

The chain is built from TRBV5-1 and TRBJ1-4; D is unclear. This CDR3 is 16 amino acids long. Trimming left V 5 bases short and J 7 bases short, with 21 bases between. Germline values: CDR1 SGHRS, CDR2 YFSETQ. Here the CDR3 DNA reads TGCGCCAGCAGTTTGAGCCCCGTAGAGTATGTTGAAAAACTGTTTTTT. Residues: CASSLSPVEYVEKLFF. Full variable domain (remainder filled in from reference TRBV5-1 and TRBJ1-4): KAGVTQTPRYLIKTRGQQVTLSCSPISGHRSVSWYQQTPGQGLQFLFEYFSETQRNKGNFPGRFSGRQFSNSRSEMNVSTLELGDSALYLCASSLSPVEYVEKLFFGSGTQLSVL.